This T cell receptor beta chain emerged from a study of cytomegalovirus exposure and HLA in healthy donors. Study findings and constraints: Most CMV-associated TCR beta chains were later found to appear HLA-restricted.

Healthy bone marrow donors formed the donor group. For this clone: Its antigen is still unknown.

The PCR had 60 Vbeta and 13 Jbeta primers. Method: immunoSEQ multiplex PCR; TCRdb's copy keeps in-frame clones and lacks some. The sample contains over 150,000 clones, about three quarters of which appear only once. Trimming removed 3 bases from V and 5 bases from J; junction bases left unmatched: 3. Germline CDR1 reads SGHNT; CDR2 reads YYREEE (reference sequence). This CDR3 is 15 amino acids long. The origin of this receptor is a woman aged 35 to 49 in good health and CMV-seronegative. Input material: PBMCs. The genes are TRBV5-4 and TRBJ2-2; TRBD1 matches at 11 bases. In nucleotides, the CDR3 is TGTGCCAGCAGCTGGGGACAGGGGGAGACCGGGGAGCTGTTTTTT. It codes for CASSWGQGETGELFF.